This TCR beta chain was captured in a study of ipilimumab plus nivolumab after autologous stem cell transplantation. Background on the study: Median doses per patient: roughly five ipilimumab, about eight nivolumab. Myeloma cases were transplant-naive high-risk or relapsed within 3 years post first autologous transplant.

Profiling relied on immunoSEQ multiplex PCR, and the TCRdb table lists in-frame clones only, not all of them. The sample shows some 46,000 clones, nearly 90% of them seen only once. V was pared by 5 bases and J by 8 bases, with 11 bases of the junction left unmatched. The CDR3 length is 15 residues. Germline lookup yields CDR1 SEHNR and CDR2 FQNEAQ (reference sequence). Ipilimumab, 1 mg/kg, started 14 to 28 days after autologous transplant. Source: PBMCs, taken in a trial of ipilimumab plus nivolumab as post-transplant consolidation. The TCR was taken from a male donor with multiple myeloma. V gene TRBV7-9 combines with J gene TRBJ1-4; 7 nucleotides match TRBD1. DNA of the CDR3: TGTGCCAGCAGCGTCCAGGGGGGCCCTAGGGAAAAACTGTTTTTT. It specifies CASSVQGGPREKLFF.